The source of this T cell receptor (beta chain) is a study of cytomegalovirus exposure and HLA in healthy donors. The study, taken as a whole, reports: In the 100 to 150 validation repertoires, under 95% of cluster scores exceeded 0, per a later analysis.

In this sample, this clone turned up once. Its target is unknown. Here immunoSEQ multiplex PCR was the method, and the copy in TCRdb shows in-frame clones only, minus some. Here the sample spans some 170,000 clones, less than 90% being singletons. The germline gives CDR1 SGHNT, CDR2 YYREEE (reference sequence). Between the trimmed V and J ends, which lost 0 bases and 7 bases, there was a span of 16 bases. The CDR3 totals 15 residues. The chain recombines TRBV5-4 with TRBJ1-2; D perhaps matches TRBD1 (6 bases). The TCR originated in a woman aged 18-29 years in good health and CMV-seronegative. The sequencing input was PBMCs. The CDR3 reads CASSLVSGTLGGYTF. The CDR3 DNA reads TGTGCCAGCAGCTTGGTATCAGGGACATTAGGTGGCTACACCTTC.